The 15 T cell receptor beta chains listed next were all sequenced from one sample in a study of blood T cell repertoires in COVID-19 (TCRdb year 2020). Library preparation was by the immunoSEQ multiplex PCR assay. This immuneACCESS table, as held by TCRdb, lists in-frame sequences with V and J called but not all clones. Of the missing ones, under half trace to an unresolved V gene in checked studies; the others have no known cause. The sample data list roughly 270,000 clones, and roughly 85% of these were observed just once. 5% to 6.5% of the sample is in the top ten clones. Sequencing was carried out using peripheral blood. The receptors here all came from a man aged 45 to 65 with active or convalescent COVID-19.

The chain combines TRBV27 with TRBJ2-3; 8 nucleotides line up with TRBD1. Germline CDR1 is MNHEY and CDR2 is SMNVEV (reference sequence). Unmatched junction bases numbered 10, after V lost 6 bases and J lost 5 bases. The CDR3 has 15 residues. The CDR3 DNA is TGTGCCAGCAGCGCTCAGGGGGCAGGTGGAGATACGCAGTATTTT. Amino acid sequence: CASSAQGAGGDTQYF.

This chain uses TRBV19 with TRBJ1-1, with 7 bases matching TRBD1. Germline V gene lookup returns CDR1 LNHDA and CDR2 SQIVND (reference sequence). V gave up 7 bases and J gave up 0 bases; unmatched junction bases: 5. The CDR3 covers 14 residues. The CDR3 DNA reads TGTGCCAGTATCGACAGGGTGATGAACACTGAAGCTTTCTTT. It translates to CASIDRVMNTEAFF.

The gene calls are TRBV7-3 and TRBJ2-2; D remains unclear. The CDR3 is 15 residues long. Trimming cost V 2 bases and J 1 base, with 8 bases left between them. Germline assignment: CDR1 SGHTA and CDR2 FQGTGA. Written as DNA, the CDR3 is TGTGCCAGCAGCTTAGAAGCCCTGAACACCGGGGAGCTGTTTTTT. As protein: CASSLEALNTGELFF.

The chain links TRBV7-3 to TRBJ2-3, with 12 bases fitting TRBD2. V was pared by 3 bases and J by 13 bases, with 8 bases of the junction left unmatched. Germline lookup yields CDR1 SGHTA and CDR2 FQGTGA. This CDR3 has 14 amino acids. The CDR3 sequence: CASSLGTSGSPEYF. The DNA for the CDR3 is TGTGCCAGCAGCTTGGGGACTAGCGGGTCCCCGGAGTATTTT.

The chain carries TRBV15 and TRBJ1-5; a possible D gene is TRBD1 (5 bases). Trimming removed 1 base at V and 4 bases at J, with 14 bases between. The CDR3 covers 16 residues. Germline loops: CDR1 LNHNV, CDR2 YYDKDF (reference sequence). CDR3 residues: CATSRAPGTHNQPQHF. The CDR3 region has the DNA TGTGCCACCAGCAGAGCTCCCGGGACTCATAATCAGCCCCAGCATTTT.

This clone was detected many times. V usage is TRBV30 and J usage is TRBJ2-5; D might be TRBD1 (6 bases). The CDR3 loop spans 15 amino acids. The V end was cut by 3 bases, the J end by 5 bases, with 19 bases between. The germline V gene encodes CDR1 GTSNPN and CDR2 SVGIG (reference sequence). The DNA for the CDR3 is TGTGCCTGGAGCTGGGTGGGGGCCCTGGGGGAGACCCAGTACTTC. Encoded protein: CAWSWVGALGETQYF.

In its sample, this clone was seen a few times. The V and J genes are TRBV25-1 and TRBJ1-1; the D gene is possibly TRBD1 (5 bases). This CDR3 contains 14 residues. CDR1 MGHDK and CDR2 SYGVNS come from the germline V gene. Trimming removed 6 bases from V and 5 bases from J, with 16 bases in between. CDR3 DNA sequence: TGTGCCAGCAGCACAATGGGGCGGGGGACTGAAGCTTTCTTT. This gives the protein CASSTMGRGTEAFF.

The chain has TRBV10-3 and TRBJ2-5, with TRBD2 identical over 12 bases. CDR3 size: 17 residues. With V trimmed by 0 bases and J by 4 bases, 6 bases remained unmatched. Germline CDR1 ENHRY, CDR2 SYGVKD. The CDR3 loop is CAISESASGRAGETQYF. For the CDR3, the DNA is TGTGCCATCAGTGAGTCTGCTAGCGGGAGGGCCGGAGAGACCCAGTACTTC.

The chain is built from TRBV28 and TRBJ2-1, with D unresolved. Trimming shortened V by 3 bases and J by 6 bases, and 9 bases separated the two germline ends. The CDR3 runs to 13 residues. CDR1 MDHEN and CDR2 SYDVKM come from the germline V gene. CDR3 DNA sequence: TGTGCCAGCAGTTTTAGGAGCTTCAATGAGCAGTTCTTC. This gives the protein CASSFRSFNEQFF.

This clone was seen only a few times. The rearrangement joins TRBV7-8 to TRBJ2-1, with TRBD2 matching over 10 bases. The CDR3 has 15 amino acids. With V trimmed by 1 base and J by 6 bases, 3 bases remained unmatched. Germline V lookup: CDR1 SGHVS, CDR2 FQNEAQ. The CDR3 bases are TGTGCCAGCAGCTTAGTAGCGGGAGGCCGCAATGAGCAGTTCTTC. Its protein is CASSLVAGGRNEQFF.

The chain links TRBV3-1 (or the pseudogene TRBV3-2) to TRBJ2-1; TRBD1 agrees at 7 bases. The length of the CDR3 is 14 residues. Per germline, CDR1 LGHDT and CDR2 YNNKEL (reference sequence). With 0 bases clipped from V and 12 bases from J, the junction kept 8 bases outside the gene matches. The CDR3 DNA reads TGTGCCAGCAGCCAAGAAGGGGGACAGAGGGCGCAGTTCTTC. Translating it yields CASSQEGGQRAQFF.

J is TRBJ1-1 and V is TRBV19; weak D call: TRBD1 (5 bases). The V and J ends lost 1 base and 1 base respectively, with 10 bases between them. The germline V gene encodes CDR1 LNHDA and CDR2 SQIVND (reference sequence). The CDR3 loop spans 15 amino acids. CDR3 residues: CASSIGGVTNTEAFF. In DNA form, the CDR3 reads TGTGCCAGTAGTATAGGGGGGGTAACGAACACTGAAGCTTTCTTT.

This sequence joins TRBV14 and TRBJ2-2, with D perhaps matching TRBD2 (6 bases). The CDR3 totals 17 residues. V shed 4 bases and J shed 6 bases, with 21 bases lying between them. Germline-derived CDR1 and CDR2 are SGHDN and FVKESK. The DNA for the CDR3 is TGTGCCAGCAGCCCCCGTAGGATAGCGGAGGCATCCGGGGAGCTGTTTTTT. This sequence encodes CASSPRRIAEASGELFF.

The chain carries TRBV7-9 and TRBJ2-1; D call uncertain. The CDR3 has 12 residues. Trimming left V 5 bases short and J 8 bases short, with 10 bases between. Germline CDR1 is SEHNR and CDR2 is FQNEAQ (reference sequence). The CDR3 DNA reads TGTGCCAGCAGCCTAAACAGACATGAGCAGTTCTTC. Protein sequence: CASSLNRHEQFF.

This chain links TRBV7-8 with TRBJ2-5; 7 nucleotides agree with TRBD1. V lost 2 bases to trimming and J lost 4 bases; unmatched junction nucleotides: 4. CDR3 length: 14 residues. CDR1 and CDR2 (germline): SGHVS, FQNEAQ. The CDR3 coding sequence is TGTGCCAGCAGCTTAAGGGGGCCGCGAGAGACCCAGTACTTC. This codes for CASSLRGPRETQYF.